A selection of T cell receptor beta chains follows, all from one sample in a study of vaccination and CD4 T cells after COVID-19. TCRdb called the PCR reads again in MiXCR, with one record for every CDR3 protein. Among around 19,000 distinct CDR3 sequences, 49% were seen once, and the ten largest hold about 4%. These TCRs' antigens remain unknown. Sample: CD4+ T cells from blood, cultured in vitro. All receptors derive from a human donor who had recovered from COVID-19. Each CDR3 is given with its conserved first and last residue. A D gene is named only where the DNA matches it firmly. Only part of the rows carry a size: once, few, many, or a class if the clone is expanded.

D	V	J	size	DNA	CDR3
-	TRBV20-1	TRBJ1-1	few	TGCAGTGCTAGAGTCGGACTGAAGAACACTGAAGCTTTCTTT	CSARVGLKNTEAFF
-	TRBV24-1	TRBJ2-3	-	TGTGCCACCAGTGACCGAGCGCCGGGGCGTAGCACAGATACGCAGTATTTT	CATSDRAPGRSTDTQYF
-	TRBV10-3	TRBJ2-7	-	TGTGCCATCAGTGAGTCAGGGTCTCTCAGCTCCTACGAGCAGTACTTC	CAISESGSLSSYEQYF
-	TRBV24-1	TRBJ1-6	few	TGTGCCACCAGTGATCCTACCCCCGGTTCACCCCTCCACTTT	CATSDPTPGSPLHF
-	TRBV11-2	TRBJ1-3	-	TGTGCCAGCAGCTTATCAGGGAGCTCTGGAAACACCATATATTTT	CASSLSGSSGNTIYF
TRBD1	TRBV19	TRBJ2-2	once	TGTGCCACCCGCCTCCGGGACAGGGGCCCCACCGGGGAGCTGTTTTTT	CATRLRDRGPTGELFF
-	TRBV6-1	TRBJ1-3	-	TGTGCCAGCAGCCAGGGGCCGAGAAACACCATATATTTT	CASSQGPRNTIYF
-	TRBV2	TRBJ1-1	-	TGTGCCAGCAGTGTACGGGGTGAAGCTTTCTTT	CASSVRGEAFF
TRBD1	TRBV14	TRBJ1-5	-	TGTGCCAGCAGCCAGGACCGCGACAGGGAACAGCCCCAGCATTTT	CASSQDRDREQPQHF
-	TRBV20-1	TRBJ1-2	few	TGCAGGCCCCTCGAGGGGAAAGAAGGCTACACCTTC	CRPLEGKEGYTF
-	TRBV7-2	TRBJ1-2	-	TGTGCCAGCACCCAGATCTATGGCTACACCTTC	CASTQIYGYTF
-	TRBV7-2	TRBJ1-5	-	TGTGCCAGCAGCCTCGGGGGGGGGCAAGATCAGCCCCAGCATTTT	CASSLGGGQDQPQHF
-	TRBV6-1	TRBJ2-7	-	TGTGCCAGCAGTGAATTCGGGGTGACCTACGAGCAGTACTTC	CASSEFGVTYEQYF
TRBD2	TRBV27	TRBJ2-1	-	TGTGCCAGCAGTCCTTTCGGACTAGCGGAGACCAATGAGCAGTTCTTC	CASSPFGLAETNEQFF
-	TRBV4-2	TRBJ2-2	-	TGTGCCAGCAGCCAAGTAGGAACGACCAACACCGGGGAGCTGTTTTTT	CASSQVGTTNTGELFF
TRBD1	TRBV6-2/TRBV6-3	TRBJ2-1	-	TGTGCCAGCAGTTACTCTTTTGCCCCGGACAGGGCTTACGAGCAGTTCTTC	CASSYSFAPDRAYEQFF
TRBD1	TRBV6-2/TRBV6-3	TRBJ1-2	-	TGTGCCAGCAGGGGGACAGGGGACCCCTATGGCTACACCTTC	CASRGTGDPYGYTF
-	TRBV12-3/TRBV12-4	TRBJ2-1	-	TGTGCCAGCACCCGGAGAGGGTACTATGAGCAGTTCTTC	CASTRRGYYEQFF
-	TRBV7-2	TRBJ2-7	-	TGTGCCAGCAGATCGACGGACTCCTACGAGCAGTACTTC	CASRSTDSYEQYF
-	TRBV7-8	TRBJ2-7	few	TGTGCCAGCAGCCTCACAGCCTACGAGCAGTACTTC	CASSLTAYEQYF
-	TRBV29-1	TRBJ1-2	-	-	CSVGGTVFGYGTF
TRBD2	TRBV12-3/TRBV12-4	TRBJ2-1	-	TGTGCCAGCAACCTAGCGGCACACTACAATGAGCAGTTCTTC	CASNLAAHYNEQFF
-	TRBV10-3	TRBJ2-7	-	TGTGCTACGTGGGACTCCCGTGGGGAGCAGTACTTC	CATWDSRGEQYF
-	TRBV28	TRBJ1-2	few	TGTGCCAGCAGGGGTGGGGGGCCCAGTGGCTACACCTTC	CASRGGGPSGYTF
TRBD2	TRBV20-1	TRBJ2-1	once	TGCAGTGCAGGGGGACTAGCGGTAGACAATGAGCAGTTCTTC	CSAGGLAVDNEQFF
-	TRBV20-1	TRBJ1-2	once	TGCAGTGCTAGGGGGGCTCGAGGCTACACCTTC	CSARGARGYTF
-	TRBV7-8	TRBJ2-7	few	TGTGCCAGCAGCTTAACGACGGCTAGCAAGGAGCAGTACTTC	CASSLTTASKEQYF
-	TRBV6-1	TRBJ1-5	-	TGTGCCAGCACCCGGGACAATAGCAATCAGCCCCAGCATTTT	CASTRDNSNQPQHF
TRBD1	TRBV10-3	TRBJ2-2	-	TGTGCCATCACCGAGACAGGGGAGGTTGTACCCGGGGAGCTGTTTTTT	CAITETGEVVPGELFF
-	TRBV7-8	TRBJ1-2	few	TGTGCCAGCAGCGAGGGACGTTATGGCTACACCTTC	CASSEGRYGYTF
TRBD1	TRBV20-1	TRBJ2-5	-	TGCAGTGCTGTACGGCAGGGGGCCGGTGAGACCCAGTACTTC	CSAVRQGAGETQYF
-	TRBV7-6	TRBJ1-1	few	TGTGCCAGCAGCCCCCGGGACCTTCAAGGGGCTTTCTTT	CASSPRDLQGAFF
-	TRBV20-1	TRBJ2-3	-	TGCAGTGCTAGAGATGGGGAAGGACCAGATACGCAGTATTTT	CSARDGEGPDTQYF
-	TRBV7-2	TRBJ1-1	-	TGTGCCAGCAGCTTACTGGGGGGCGGTGGCTCTGAAGCTTTCTTT	CASSLLGGGGSEAFF
TRBD2	TRBV7-3	TRBJ2-2	once	TGTGCCAGCAGCTCCGGGACTACGTCGGGGGAGCTGTTTTTT	CASSSGTTSGELFF
-	TRBV19	TRBJ2-3	few	TGTGCCAGTAGTATGGCCCAGGGGCTTACAGATACGCAGTATTTT	CASSMAQGLTDTQYF
-	TRBV20-1	TRBJ2-2	-	TGCAGTGCTAGAGCTAGCCTGAACACCGGGGAGCTGTTTTTT	CSARASLNTGELFF
-	TRBV15	TRBJ2-1	-	TGTGCCACCAGCAGAGGGACCCGTGATGAGCAGCTCTTC	CATSRGTRDEQLF
TRBD1	TRBV20-1	TRBJ1-5	few	TGCAGTGCTGAGTCGACAGGGGGGTCTTACCAGCCCCAGCATTTT	CSAESTGGSYQPQHF
-	TRBV6-2/TRBV6-3	TRBJ1-2	few	TGTGCCAGCAGTTACAAACTCACCGGCGGGGTTAACTATGGCTACACCTTC	CASSYKLTGGVNYGYTF
-	TRBV2	TRBJ1-2	few	TGTGCCAGCGACCCCTCAGGGGTAGGGTATGGCTACACCTTC	CASDPSGVGYGYTF
-	TRBV19	TRBJ1-2	-	TGTGCCAGTTTTACAATGGTGGGATACGGCTACACCTTC	CASFTMVGYGYTF
TRBD1	TRBV6-1	TRBJ1-2	few	TGTGCCAGCAATCCTGATGGGACAGACAACTATGGCTACACCTTC	CASNPDGTDNYGYTF
TRBD1	TRBV24-1	TRBJ2-7	-	TGTGCCACCAGTGATCCCGGGACAGGGGGATACGAGCAGTACTTC	CATSDPGTGGYEQYF
TRBD1	TRBV6-2/TRBV6-3	TRBJ2-7	-	TGTGCCAGCAGAACACCGGGACAGGGGAGGGCCTCCTACGAGCAGTACTTC	CASRTPGQGRASYEQYF
TRBD1	TRBV15	TRBJ1-2	few	TGTGCCACCAGCAGATCCTCGGACAGGAGGTATGGCTACACCTTC	CATSRSSDRRYGYTF
-	TRBV6-1	TRBJ1-1	-	TGTGCCAGCGGATATTCTCCCTTAAGGCAGGGAAACACTGAAGCTTTCTTT	CASGYSPLRQGNTEAFF
TRBD1	TRBV5-1	TRBJ1-1	-	TGCGCCAGCAGCTTCGGCTTCCTACAGGGGAGGACTGAAGCTTTCTTT	CASSFGFLQGRTEAFF
-	TRBV20-1	TRBJ2-7	-	TGCAGTGCTCACGACATAATGGGCGAGCAGTACTTC	CSAHDIMGEQYF
-	TRBV20-1	TRBJ1-4	-	TGCAGTGCTAGAGGGGCATTAACAGTACAGGATTCGGTAAAACTGTTTTTT	CSARGALTVQDSVKLFF
-	TRBV6-2/TRBV6-3	TRBJ2-7	-	TGTGCCAGCAGTTTGACAGTTCTCGAGCAGTACTTC	CASSLTVLEQYF
-	TRBV7-9	TRBJ2-2	-	TGTGCCAGCATCCACCCCTCCACCGGGGAGCTGTTTTTT	CASIHPSTGELFF
-	TRBV2	TRBJ2-5	few	TGTGCCAGCAGTCTTGGACAGAGGGAGACCCAGTACTTC	CASSLGQRETQYF
TRBD1	TRBV20-1	TRBJ1-5	few	TGCAGTGCTAGAGCTACAGGGGACCCGAGATATCAGCCCCAGCATTTT	CSARATGDPRYQPQHF
-	TRBV12-3/TRBV12-4	TRBJ1-5	-	TGTGCCAACAGTCTCGGACAGCGGGACAATCAGCCCCAGCATTTT	CANSLGQRDNQPQHF